The clone carrying this T cell receptor (beta chain) counts as large. No antigen is known for it. CDR1 is SNHLY, CDR2 FYNNEI, per germline. V shed 1 base and J shed 0 bases, with 10 bases lying between them. This CDR3 region has 15 residues. As template, the study used bulk tumor genomic DNA at 600 to 700 ng per sample. Surgery yielded several widely spaced biopsies per primary tumor. Patients went through curative surgery, and their non-small cell lung cancer was untreated and newly diagnosed. The entry originates in a study of immune heterogeneity within non-small cell lung tumors. General study points: Each patient's tumor sites shared recurring identical dominant CDR3 beta clonotypes, and individual sites also carried their own high-frequency clones. Clonality of local T cells correlated moderately but significantly with local tumor mutational burden (R 0.3 to 0.4).

It was with 32 V and 13 J primers that multiplex PCR amplified TCR beta CDR3. From the multiplex PCR reads, TCRdb called clonotypes with MiXCR, one entry per CDR3 protein. The sample holds 1,700 or so distinct CDR3 sequences; less than 60% are singletons and the top ten take roughly 15%. V is TRBV2 and J is TRBJ2-7; D uncertain. The material sequenced was lung tumor tissue. The sequence derives from a man aged 60-69 years with non-small cell lung cancer. CDR3 in DNA: TGTGCCAGCAGTGAAGTGGAGCGTGACTCCTACGAGCAGTACTTC. This encodes CASSEVERDSYEQYF.